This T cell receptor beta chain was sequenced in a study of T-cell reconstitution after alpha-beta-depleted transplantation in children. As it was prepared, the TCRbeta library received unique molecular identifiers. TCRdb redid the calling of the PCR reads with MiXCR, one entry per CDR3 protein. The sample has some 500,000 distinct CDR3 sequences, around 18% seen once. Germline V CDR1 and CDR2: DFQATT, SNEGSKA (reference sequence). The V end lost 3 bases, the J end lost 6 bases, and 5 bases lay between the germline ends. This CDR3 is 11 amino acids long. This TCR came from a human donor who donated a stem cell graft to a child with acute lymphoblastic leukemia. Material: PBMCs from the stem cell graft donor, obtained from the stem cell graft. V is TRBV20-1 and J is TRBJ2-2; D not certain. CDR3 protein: CSASSSGELFF. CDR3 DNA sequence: TGCAGTGCTAGTAGCTCCGGGGAGCTGTTTTTT.